The 2 T cell receptor beta chains in this list originate from one sample, sequenced in a study of T cell responses to AZD1222 COVID-19 vaccine. Method: immunoSEQ multiplex PCR; TCRdb's copy keeps in-frame clones and lacks some. Of under 150,000 clones in the sample, approximately 90% were seen once. The input for sequencing was peripheral blood, taken on day 0 of AZD1222 vaccination. The receptors derive from an adult in good health.

The chain uses TRBV11-2 and TRBJ1-2; D uncertain. Trimming cost V 4 bases and J 8 bases, with 14 bases left between them. CDR1 and CDR2 (germline): SGHAT, FQNNGV. The CDR3 has 13 residues. CDR3 sequence: CASSSPDVVGYTF. DNA of the CDR3: TGTGCCAGCAGCTCCCCCGACGTAGTGGGCTACACCTTC. The full variable domain, rest sourced from reference TRBV11-2 and TRBJ1-2, is EAGVAQSPRYKIIEKRQSVAFWCNPISGHATLYWYQQILGQGPKLLIQFQNNGVVDDSQLPKDRFSAERLKGVDSTLKIQPAKLEDSAVYLCASSSPDVVGYTFGSGTRLTVV.

The rearrangement links TRBV5-4 to TRBJ2-4; 7 nucleotides align to TRBD2. This CDR3 has 14 amino acids. J was trimmed by 6 bases and V by 3 bases; bases with no gene match: 6. Germline assignment: CDR1 SGHNT and CDR2 YYREEE (reference sequence). The CDR3 region has the DNA TGTGCCAGCAGCTCTACTAGCGCCCCAAACATTCAGTACTTC. Protein product: CASSSTSAPNIQYF.